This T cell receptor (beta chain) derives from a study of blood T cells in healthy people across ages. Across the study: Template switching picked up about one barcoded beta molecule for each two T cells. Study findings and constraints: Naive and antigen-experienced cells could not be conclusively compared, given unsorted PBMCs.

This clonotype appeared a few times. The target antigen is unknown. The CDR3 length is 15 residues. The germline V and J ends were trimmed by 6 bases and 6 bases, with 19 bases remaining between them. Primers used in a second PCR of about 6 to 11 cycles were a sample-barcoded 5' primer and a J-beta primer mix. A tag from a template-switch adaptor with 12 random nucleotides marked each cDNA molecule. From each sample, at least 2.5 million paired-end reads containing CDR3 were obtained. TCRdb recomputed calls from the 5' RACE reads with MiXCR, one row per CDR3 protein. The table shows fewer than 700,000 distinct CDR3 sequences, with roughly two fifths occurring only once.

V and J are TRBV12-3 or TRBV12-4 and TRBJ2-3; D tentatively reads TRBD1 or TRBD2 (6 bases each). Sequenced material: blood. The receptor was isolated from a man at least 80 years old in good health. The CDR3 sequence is CASSHGAGGSDTQYF. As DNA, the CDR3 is TGTGCCAGCAGCCACGGGGCCGGGGGCTCGGATACGCAGTATTTT.